The 18 T cell receptor beta chains below come from one sample, sequenced in a study of response to subunit inactivated influenza vaccine. TCRdb independently ran MiXCR on the RT-PCR reads; one entry per CDR3 protein. Of about 650,000 distinct CDR3 sequences in the sample, approximately 15% are singletons; the top ten hold roughly 12%. This specimen consisted of PBMCs from blood, obtained roughly 13 days after vaccination. The receptors derive from a man aged 50 to 60 who received an inactivated influenza vaccine.

The V and J genes are TRBV24-1 and TRBJ2-1; 11 bases agree with TRBD2. Germline CDR1 KGHDR, CDR2 SFDVKD. The CDR3 consists of 16 residues. The V and J ends lost 2 bases and 9 bases, in that order; junction bases with no gene match: 8. In nucleotides, the CDR3 is TGTGCCACCAGTGATTCCGGGACTAGCGGATTGGGTGAGCAGTTCTTC. It codes for CATSDSGTSGLGEQFF.

This clonotype was observed a few times. The chain uses TRBV20-1 and TRBJ2-7; D is unclear. Trimming pared 0 bases from V and 5 bases from J, leaving 11 bases between. CDR1 is DFQATT, CDR2 SNEGSKA, per germline (reference sequence). The CDR3 totals 13 residues. The CDR3 DNA reads as TGCAGTGCTAGAGATCGGCGCGGTCACGAGCAGTACTTC. This encodes CSARDRRGHEQYF.

J is TRBJ2-7 and V is TRBV7-2; no clear D. Trimming removed 1 base at V and 3 bases at J, with 13 bases between. The CDR3 is 15 amino acids. The V gene's germline CDR1 is SGHTA and CDR2 FQGNSA. The CDR3 DNA is TGTGCCAGCAGCTTAGTTTCCGTTACGCGCTACGAGCAGTACTTC. Translating it yields CASSLVSVTRYEQYF.

This clonotype was recorded a few times. This CDR3 reads CASSNFLAGLDEQFF. The CDR3 DNA reads as TGTGCCAGTAGTAACTTTCTAGCGGGCCTTGATGAGCAGTTCTTC. This sequence joins TRBV19 and TRBJ2-1; 8 bases agree with TRBD2. The germline V gene has CDR1 LNHDA and CDR2 SQIVND (reference sequence). CDR3 size: 15 residues. Trimming at V came to 4 bases and at J to 8 bases, leaving 10 bases not matched to a gene.

J is TRBJ2-7 and V is TRBV29-1, with a weak D call TRBD2 (6 bases). Germline V CDR1 and CDR2: SQVTM, ANQGSEA. This CDR3 is built from 13 residues. V was shortened by 7 bases and J by 0 bases, with 13 bases between the two germline ends. CDR3 in amino acids: CSAADGSSYEQYF. In DNA form, the CDR3 reads TGCAGCGCCGCGGACGGGAGCTCCTACGAGCAGTACTTC.

This chain connects TRBV20-1 to TRBJ2-2; D not resolved. Germline-derived CDR1 and CDR2 are DFQATT and SNEGSKA (reference sequence). The CDR3 consists of 14 residues. V gave up 4 bases and J gave up 2 bases, with 11 bases separating them. CDR3 in amino acids: CSANDGRNTGELFF. The CDR3 DNA follows: TGCAGTGCTAATGACGGGCGCAACACCGGGGAGCTGTTTTTT.

The chain links TRBV6-6 to TRBJ1-4; perhaps TRBD1 as D (5 bases). CDR3 length: 12 residues. CDR1 and CDR2 (germline): MNHNY, SVGAGI (reference sequence). Trimming removed 6 bases from V and 3 bases from J, with 5 bases in between. The CDR3 spells CASRGPNEKLFF. CDR3 bases: TGTGCCAGCAGGGGGCCTAATGAAAAACTGTTTTTT.

V gene TRBV7-8 combines with J gene TRBJ1-1; D is undetermined. Germline V lookup: CDR1 SGHVS, CDR2 FQNEAQ. The CDR3 contains 15 residues. The V end was cut by 5 bases, the J end by 5 bases, with 18 bases between. The CDR3 here is CASSPPPWRETEAFF. The CDR3 bases are TGTGCCAGCAGCCCCCCGCCATGGAGGGAAACTGAAGCTTTCTTT.

This clonotype was found a few times. Compared with germline, one end of the junction differs, possibly owing to a read error. CDR3 sequence: CSSSQGGRGEQYF. CDR3 DNA sequence: TGTTCCAGCAGCCAGGGTGGCAGGGGGGAGCAGTACTTC. The rearrangement links TRBV7-9 to TRBJ2-7; 7 nucleotides agree with TRBD1. The CDR3 is made up of 13 amino acids. Germline CDR1 is SEHNR and CDR2 is FQNEAQ (reference sequence).

The chain uses TRBV20-1 and TRBJ2-1; D unclear. The CDR3 contains 12 residues. Trimming removed 0 bases from V and 12 bases from J, with 12 bases in between. Germline CDR1 reads DFQATT; CDR2 reads SNEGSKA (reference sequence). The CDR3 region is CSAREHPGRQFF. CDR3 sequence (DNA): TGCAGTGCTAGAGAACACCCTGGAAGGCAGTTCTTC.

This clonotype was observed a few times. V is TRBV20-1 and J is TRBJ2-1; TRBD2 matches 10 bases. CDR1 is DFQATT and CDR2 is SNEGSKA in the germline V gene (reference sequence). With 6 bases clipped from V and 5 bases from J, the junction kept 16 bases outside the gene matches. The CDR3 has 17 amino acids. The CDR3 here is CSANLAGATNTNNEQFF. CDR3 DNA: TGCAGTGCGAATCTAGCGGGGGCCACCAACACTAACAATGAGCAGTTCTTC.

The chain is built from TRBV29-1 and TRBJ1-1; no clear D gene. The V and J ends lost 7 bases and 6 bases respectively, with 9 bases between them. This CDR3 region has 10 residues. CDR1 and CDR2 from the germline V gene are SQVTM and ANQGSEA. As DNA, the CDR3 is TGCAGCGCCTCGGACCCTGAAGCTTTCTTT. Encoded protein: CSASDPEAFF.

This clonotype was seen only a few times. The CDR3 bases are TGTGCCAGCAGTTTAGTTCCAGGACCCCGAGGCACTGAAGCTTTCTTT. Protein sequence: CASSLVPGPRGTEAFF. The rearrangement links TRBV27 to TRBJ1-1; D remains unclear. The germline V gene encodes CDR1 MNHEY and CDR2 SMNVEV (reference sequence). V lost 2 bases and J 4 bases, leaving 17 bases between the germline ends. The CDR3 extends over 16 amino acids.

The V and J genes are TRBV4-3 and TRBJ1-5, with TRBD1 matching 7 bases. CDR1 LGHNA and CDR2 YSLEER come from the germline V gene. Trimming cost V 0 bases and J 4 bases; bases outside gene matches: 6. The CDR3 totals 16 residues. In DNA, the CDR3 is TGCGCCAGCAGCCAAGATAGACAGGGAGAAAATCAGCCCCAGCATTTT. It encodes CASSQDRQGENQPQHF.

This clonotype was seen only a few times. CDR3: CASSMQADTQYF. In DNA form, the CDR3 reads TGTGCCAGTAGTATGCAAGCAGATACGCAGTATTTT. This chain uses TRBV19 with TRBJ2-3; unclear D gene. Trimming cost V 3 bases and J 4 bases, with 5 bases left between them. The CDR3 covers 12 residues. Germline lookup yields CDR1 LNHDA and CDR2 SQIVND (reference sequence).

The table lists this clonotype with a few counts. The chain joins TRBV6-5 to TRBJ2-6; tentatively, D is TRBD1 (5 bases). This CDR3 region has 18 residues. In germline, CDR1 is MNHEY, CDR2 SVGAGI. Deletions cut 2 bases from V and 0 bases from J, with 14 bases between. CDR3 coding DNA: TGTGCCAGCAGTTACCGGCAGGGCCTAAGCTCTGGGGCCAACGTCCTGACTTTC. It translates to CASSYRQGLSSGANVLTF.

The chain joins TRBV18 to TRBJ2-1, with 7 nucleotides matching TRBD2. Germline V gene lookup returns CDR1 KGHSH and CDR2 LQKENI. The CDR3 has 15 amino acids. V trimming: 5 bases; J trimming: 0 bases; junction bases outside the gene matches: 4. The CDR3 sequence is CASSSSGVSYNEQFF. The CDR3 DNA is TGTGCCAGCTCATCAAGCGGGGTCTCCTACAATGAGCAGTTCTTC.

This rearrangement joins TRBV20-1 to TRBJ1-6, with D unresolved. CDR1 is DFQATT, CDR2 SNEGSKA, per germline (reference sequence). The CDR3 is 13 amino acids. The ends were cut back, 1 base at V and 8 bases at J, with 9 bases in the middle. CDR3 region: CSARVRVDSPLHF. In nucleotides, the CDR3 is TGCAGTGCTAGAGTCCGGGTAGATTCACCCCTCCACTTT.